These T cell receptor beta chains were read from a single sample in a study of blood T cell repertoires in COVID-19. TCRdb's table, derived via immunoSEQ multiplex PCR, lists solely in-frame clones and lacks some. The sample holds approximately 140,000 clones; around 88% are singletons and the top ten take 18%. Sequencing used peripheral blood. These receptor sequences come from a man between 45 and 60 years old with active or convalescent COVID-19. Each CDR3 is given without its conserved first and last residue.

v_gene,j_gene,CDR3aa
TRBV27,TRBJ2-7,ASSLGGLAGGTYEQY
TRBV27,TRBJ1-4,ASRLLSGGTNEKLF
TRBV30,TRBJ1-2,AWSTTAYGYT
TRBV4-1,TRBJ1-3,ASSQDRGNSGNTIY
TRBV6-1,TRBJ2-7,ASSPEGYEQY
TRBV4-1,TRBJ1-5,ASSLEDSLQPQH
TRBV10-1,TRBJ1-5,ASSEGSGRNQPQH
TRBV28,TRBJ1-2,ASTTGGVNGYT
TRBV3-1/TRBV3-2,TRBJ1-2,ASSQSGTGGMLAYGYT
TRBV19,TRBJ2-7,ASSMGGEGSEQY
TRBV28,TRBJ1-5,ASSEDQGGDEYSNQPQH
TRBV19,TRBJ2-3,ACSSGLSTDTQY
TRBV18,TRBJ2-1,ASSGAGTYNEQF
TRBV6-4,TRBJ2-1,ASSDSGDEQF
TRBV2,TRBJ2-7,ASKRTGGSSYEQY
TRBV4-3,TRBJ1-4,ASSQQGRNEKLF
TRBV29-1,TRBJ2-7,SVGARTSYEQY
TRBV19,TRBJ1-2,ASTCDYT
TRBV30,TRBJ2-7,AWSRNRGSYEQY
TRBV11-3,TRBJ2-1,ASSHRLANHNEQF
TRBV6-2/TRBV6-3,TRBJ1-2,ASSRTGRNGYT
TRBV11-3,TRBJ2-7,ASSFSGAYEQY
TRBV19,TRBJ1-5,ASSPGTIGGNQPQH
TRBV5-6,TRBJ1-1,ASSSGTGNMNTEAF
TRBV3-1/TRBV3-2,TRBJ2-3,ASSHSGSTDTQY
TRBV12-5,TRBJ1-5,ASGPRGGSNQPQH
TRBV28,TRBJ2-7,ASSQGGEQY
TRBV19,TRBJ2-3,ASRLAGGPTDTQY
TRBV6-1,TRBJ2-2,ASSASYSGTISWELF
TRBV24-1,TRBJ2-2,ATSDAGQGLGTGELF
TRBV30,TRBJ1-2,AWSATPGLGGYGYT
TRBV24-1,TRBJ2-1,ATSDPTGGASPTSGQF
TRBV7-2,TRBJ2-1,ASSFGDRSNNEQF
TRBV18,TRBJ1-1,ASQRDRANTEAF
TRBV7-2,TRBJ1-5,ASSLGDRPNQPQH
TRBV28,TRBJ2-1,ASRQAGVNVNEQF
TRBV6-5,TRBJ1-6,ASSFRQAGEPLH